This T cell receptor beta chain was documented in a study of blood T cell repertoires in COVID-19. As for the study in general: COVID-19 samples collected from the United States, Italy and Spain covered acute and convalescent phases.

Original processing methods: Amplified reference gene primers provided the basis for estimating nucleated cell counts. Here immunoSEQ multiplex PCR was the method, and the copy in TCRdb shows in-frame clones only, minus some. The V and J calls and clone size come from that table; D and trimming were worked out from the DNA. The profile shows about 230,000 clones, 85% to 90% of them singletons. This TCR derives from a man between 45 and 60 years old with COVID-19, enrolled during active disease. Sequenced: peripheral blood.

This CDR3 reads CASSLDIGYSPLHF. The CDR3 DNA reads TGTGCCAGCAGCTTGGACATCGGGTATTCACCCCTCCACTTT. V and J are TRBV5-8 and TRBJ1-6; D gene uncertain. The CDR3 is made up of 14 amino acids. Germline loops: CDR1 SGHTS, CDR2 YDEGEE. V lost 0 bases and J lost 8, with 9 bases in between.